This TCR beta chain was found in a study of T cells after yellow fever vaccination. V was pared by 5 bases and J by 1 base, with 7 bases of the junction left unmatched. Looked up from germline, CDR1 is LGHDT and CDR2 is YNNKEL (reference sequence). CDR3 length equals 16 residues. This clonotype was observed a handful of times. Antigen: not known. Study results and caveats: After the booster, 96% of CD4 and about nine tenths of CD8 primary-response clones were re-detected. Weaker overall, the secondary response nonetheless peaked faster (day 5 versus 15).

TCRdb recomputed calls from the 5' RACE reads with MiXCR, one row per CDR3 protein. The sample has roughly 170,000 distinct CDR3 sequences; about 6.2% are singletons. The chain joins TRBV3-1 to TRBJ2-2; 7 bases are shared with TRBD1. This TCR was recovered from a man younger than 35 who received the YFV17D yellow fever vaccine. The source material was CD4+ T cells sorted from PBMCs, sampled on the day of the first yellow fever vaccination. The CDR3 region has the DNA TGTGCCAGCAGCTCCTACAGGGGCGAGAACACCGGGGAGCTGTTTTTT. Protein product: CASSSYRGENTGELFF.